This T cell receptor beta chain was observed in a study of blood T cell repertoires in COVID-19. Study-level background: The United States, Italy and Spain were the sources of the acute and convalescent COVID-19 samples. PBMCs, B-cell-depleted T cells, or T cells were the source of the cDNA or gDNA that made up the material.

Original processing notes: Reference gene primer amplification gave nucleated cell count estimates. Assay used: immunoSEQ multiplex PCR; TCRdb lists only in-frame clones, some missing. V, J and clone size are taken as reported in that table, and D and trimming were inferred from the DNA itself. Here the sample spans roughly 68,000 clones, roughly 89% being singletons. CDR3 length equals 16 residues. J gave up 8 bases and V 0 bases, and 11 bases lay outside the gene matches. The germline gives CDR1 SGHDT, CDR2 YYEEEE. The genes are TRBV5-6 and TRBJ1-2; TRBD1 matches 9 bases. This receptor was obtained from a woman in her forties or fifties with active COVID-19. Sequencing used peripheral blood. The CDR3 DNA reads as TGTGCCAGCAGCTTGGCCCCCACAGGGGGCGCAAAGGGCTACACCTTC. Amino acid sequence: CASSLAPTGGAKGYTF.